These T cell receptor beta chains were read from a single sample in a study of blood T cell repertoires in COVID-19. This table comes from immunoSEQ multiplex PCR, and its TCRdb copy is limited to in-frame clones, with some not included. The sample lists about 220,000 clones, 70% to 90% occurring once. The sequenced sample consisted of peripheral blood. The receptor set was obtained from a man aged 30-40 years who had recovered from COVID-19. The conserved cysteine and the conserved F or W are not part of the CDR3 here. D genes are given only for firm matches.

V gene	J gene	CDR3 length	D gene	CDR3 protein
TRBV15	TRBJ1-5	15	-	ATSRDPPGLSNQPQH
TRBV7-2	TRBJ1-2	12	-	ASSQTGTRMRYT
TRBV6-1	TRBJ1-5	11	-	ASSEPGNQPQH
TRBV6-5	TRBJ1-5	12	-	ASSRDRRDQPQH
TRBV3-1/TRBV3-2	TRBJ2-5	13	-	ASSQERGTQETQY
TRBV2	TRBJ1-5	11	-	AIRGQGDQPQH
TRBV11-3	TRBJ2-2	13	-	ASSPTGYNTGELF
TRBV5-5	TRBJ1-2	11	-	ASSLQASYGYT
TRBV2	TRBJ1-4	13	-	ASARGTERVEKLF
TRBV6-5	TRBJ1-1	14	TRBD1	ASSYGLRGPNTEAF
TRBV5-1	TRBJ2-7	12	-	ASSLEGVPSEQY
TRBV7-9	TRBJ1-1	14	-	ASSSYPDSLNTEAF
TRBV10-3	TRBJ1-5	12	-	AISDGQRNQPQH
TRBV12-3/TRBV12-4	TRBJ1-2	10	-	ASRLRTGGYT
TRBV12-3/TRBV12-4	TRBJ1-1	10	-	ASSLGAPEAF
TRBV4-2	TRBJ2-1	15	TRBD2	ASSQELAGDTYNEQF
TRBV30	TRBJ1-1	8	-	ASGALEAF
TRBV30	TRBJ1-2	13	-	AWSVDWLISYGYT
TRBV5-1	TRBJ2-4	11	-	ASSLGSEAIQY
TRBV10-2	TRBJ1-5	10	-	ASRNHGQPQH
TRBV2	TRBJ2-7	10	-	ASGDFIYEQY
TRBV9	TRBJ2-1	17	TRBD2	ASSVARVLAGGPYNEQF
TRBV14	TRBJ2-2	15	-	ASSPHIGGPNTGELF
TRBV9	TRBJ1-2	15	TRBD1	ASSVDAGGGGNYGYT
TRBV10-3	TRBJ2-3	15	TRBD2	AISGGASGLSTDTQY
TRBV20-1	TRBJ1-2	9	-	SGLRGYGYT
TRBV5-1	TRBJ2-2	13	TRBD1	ASNPDRADTGELF
TRBV19	TRBJ2-1	14	-	ASSPSPAGTYNEQF
TRBV6-1	TRBJ1-2	14	-	ASSERNRYSNYGYT
TRBV7-9	TRBJ1-2	12	TRBD1	ASSPRTGGDGYT
TRBV30	TRBJ1-3	14	-	AWSAPGFIPGNTIY
TRBV11-2	TRBJ1-1	11	-	ASSLRQGTEAF
TRBV6-5	TRBJ1-1	12	-	ASSYQGPYTEAF
TRBV6-1	TRBJ2-5	13	TRBD1	ASSEQGQGQETQY
TRBV5-4	TRBJ2-2	13	-	ASSLDSLNTGELF
TRBV30	TRBJ2-7	10	-	AWGLSSYEQY
TRBV19	TRBJ1-2	14	-	ASSIETPSGTTGYT
TRBV10-3	TRBJ1-2	12	-	AISEEGMGYGYT
TRBV10-1	TRBJ1-1	12	-	ASSDTTNRTEAF
TRBV7-2	TRBJ1-2	10	-	ASSLRGDGYT
TRBV10-3	TRBJ2-1	12	-	AIMGEGGRNEQF
TRBV6-5	TRBJ2-7	12	TRBD1	ASSRQGGAYEQY
TRBV10-3	TRBJ2-6	12	-	AIRSGAGANVLT
TRBV10-3	TRBJ2-5	13	TRBD2	AARPSGGAQETQY
TRBV6-5	TRBJ1-3	13	TRBD1	ASSSRQGEENTIY
TRBV24-1	TRBJ2-1	9	-	ATTGRGEQF
TRBV11-2	TRBJ2-3	12	-	ASSLSTSTDTQY
TRBV18	TRBJ1-4	11	-	ASSPLAGEKLF
TRBV19	TRBJ2-2	14	-	ASNPPGTGYSGELF
TRBV9	TRBJ2-7	16	TRBD1	ASSVASESGTGFNEQY